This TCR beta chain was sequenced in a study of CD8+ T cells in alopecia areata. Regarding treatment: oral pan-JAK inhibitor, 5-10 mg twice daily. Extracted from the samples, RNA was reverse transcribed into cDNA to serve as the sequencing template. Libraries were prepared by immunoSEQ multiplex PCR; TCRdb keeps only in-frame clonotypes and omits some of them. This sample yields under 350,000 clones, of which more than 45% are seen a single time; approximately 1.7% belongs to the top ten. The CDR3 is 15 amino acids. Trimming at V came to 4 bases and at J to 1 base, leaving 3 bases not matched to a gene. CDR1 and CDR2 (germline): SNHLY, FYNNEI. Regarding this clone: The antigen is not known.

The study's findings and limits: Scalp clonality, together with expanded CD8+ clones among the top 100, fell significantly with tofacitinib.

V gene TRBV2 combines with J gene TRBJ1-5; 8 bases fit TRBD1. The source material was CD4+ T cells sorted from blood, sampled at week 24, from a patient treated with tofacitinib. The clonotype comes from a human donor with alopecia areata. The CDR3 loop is CASSGTGRSNQPQHF. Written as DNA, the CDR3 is TGTGCCAGCAGTGGGACAGGGAGGAGCAATCAGCCCCAGCATTTT.